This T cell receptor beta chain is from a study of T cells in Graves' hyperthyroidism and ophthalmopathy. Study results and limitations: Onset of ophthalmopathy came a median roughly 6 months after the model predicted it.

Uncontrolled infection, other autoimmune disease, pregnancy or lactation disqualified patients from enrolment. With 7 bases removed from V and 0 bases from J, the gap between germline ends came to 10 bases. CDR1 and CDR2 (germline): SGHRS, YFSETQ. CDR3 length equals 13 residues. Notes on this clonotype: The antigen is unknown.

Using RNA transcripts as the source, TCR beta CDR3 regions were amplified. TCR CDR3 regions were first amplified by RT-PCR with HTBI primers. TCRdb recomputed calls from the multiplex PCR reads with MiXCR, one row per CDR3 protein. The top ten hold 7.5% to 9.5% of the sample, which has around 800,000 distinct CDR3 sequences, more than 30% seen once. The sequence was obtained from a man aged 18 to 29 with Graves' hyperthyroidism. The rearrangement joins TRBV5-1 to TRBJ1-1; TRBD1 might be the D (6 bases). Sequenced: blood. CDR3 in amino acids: CASQAGVNTEAFF. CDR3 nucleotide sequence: TGCGCCAGCCAGGCAGGGGTGAACACTGAAGCTTTCTTT.